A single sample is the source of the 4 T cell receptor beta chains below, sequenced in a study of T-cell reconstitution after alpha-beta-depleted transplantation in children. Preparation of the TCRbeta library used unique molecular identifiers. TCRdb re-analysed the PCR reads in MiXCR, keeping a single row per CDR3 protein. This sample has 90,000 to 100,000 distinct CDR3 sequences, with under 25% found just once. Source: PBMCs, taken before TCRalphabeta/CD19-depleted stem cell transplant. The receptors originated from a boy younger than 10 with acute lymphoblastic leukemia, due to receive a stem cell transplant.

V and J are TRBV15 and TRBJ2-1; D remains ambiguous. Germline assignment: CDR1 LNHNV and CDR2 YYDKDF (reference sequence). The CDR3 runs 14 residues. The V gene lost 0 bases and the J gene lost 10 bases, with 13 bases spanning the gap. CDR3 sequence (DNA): TGTGCCACCAGCAGAGACATCGGGCTTTTCGAGCAGTTCTTC. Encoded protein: CATSRDIGLFEQFF.

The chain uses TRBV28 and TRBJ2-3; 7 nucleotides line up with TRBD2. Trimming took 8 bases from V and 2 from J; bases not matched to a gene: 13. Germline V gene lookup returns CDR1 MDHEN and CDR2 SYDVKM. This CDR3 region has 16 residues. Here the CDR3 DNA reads TGTGCCAGCGACAATCGGCCAGCGGGGACCACAGATACGCAGTATTTT. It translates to CASDNRPAGTTDTQYF.

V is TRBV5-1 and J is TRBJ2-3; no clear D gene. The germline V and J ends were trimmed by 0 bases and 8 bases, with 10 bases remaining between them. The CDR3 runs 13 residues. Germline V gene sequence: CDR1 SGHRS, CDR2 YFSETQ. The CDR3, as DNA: TGCGCCAGCAGCTTGGACCAGCCGGGTACGCAGTATTTT. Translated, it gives CASSLDQPGTQYF.

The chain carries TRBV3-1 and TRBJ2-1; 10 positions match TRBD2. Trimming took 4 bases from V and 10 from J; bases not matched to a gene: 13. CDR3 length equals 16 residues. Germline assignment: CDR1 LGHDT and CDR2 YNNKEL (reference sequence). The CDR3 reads CASSPWTSGGPGEQFF. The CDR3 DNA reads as TGTGCCAGCAGCCCTTGGACTAGCGGAGGGCCGGGGGAGCAGTTCTTC.